What follows are 15 T cell receptor beta chains derived from one specimen sequenced in a study of blood T cell repertoires in COVID-19 (TCRdb year 2020). The library was generated by the immunoSEQ multiplex PCR assay. Sourced from immuneACCESS, this table was stored by TCRdb with only in-frame sequences that have V and J called. A share of the clones is absent; for the studies checked, an unresolved V gene accounts for under half, and the remainder has no known explanation. For this sample there are about half a million clones; roughly 85% appear just once. The ten largest clonotypes hold approximately 2.9% of the sample. The sequencing sample was made of peripheral blood. Receptor source: a human donor in a cohort sampled during active COVID-19.

The V gene is TRBV30, the J gene TRBJ2-2, with 10 bases matching TRBD1. Per the germline V gene, CDR1 is GTSNPN and CDR2 is SVGIG (reference sequence). J was trimmed by 2 bases and V by 2 bases; bases with no gene match: 2. The CDR3 runs 15 residues. CDR3 region: CAWSWDRGNTGELFF. Written as DNA, the CDR3 is TGTGCCTGGAGTTGGGACAGGGGTAACACCGGGGAGCTGTTTTTT.

The chain recombines TRBV18 with TRBJ2-7; TRBD1 might be the D (6 bases). Germline V lookup: CDR1 KGHSH, CDR2 LQKENI. There are 14 residues in the CDR3. Trimming removed 2 bases at V and 5 bases at J, with 13 bases between. The CDR3 region has the DNA TGTGCCAGCTCACCAACAGGGAGTGGAGACGAGCAGTACTTC. Protein sequence: CASSPTGSGDEQYF.

This sequence joins TRBV20-1 and TRBJ2-3, with D tentatively TRBD2 (6 bases). The ends were cut back, 3 bases at V and 4 bases at J, with 8 bases in the middle. There are 12 residues in the CDR3. CDR1 is DFQATT, CDR2 SNEGSKA, per germline (reference sequence). The CDR3 reads CSASSGPDTQYF. The CDR3 DNA reads as TGCAGTGCTAGTAGCGGCCCAGATACGCAGTATTTT.

This clone appeared a few times. V gene TRBV5-8 combines with J gene TRBJ2-7; D perhaps matches TRBD1 (6 bases). V shed 3 bases and J shed 5 bases, with 24 bases lying between them. The V gene's germline CDR1 is SGHTS and CDR2 YDEGEE. This CDR3 contains 17 residues. The CDR3 here is CASSSLKTGSIVHEQYF. Here the CDR3 DNA reads TGTGCCAGCAGCTCCCTAAAGACAGGTTCGATAGTACACGAGCAGTACTTC.

V gene TRBV28 combines with J gene TRBJ1-2; D is possibly TRBD1 (6 bases). The germline CDR1 and CDR2 sequences are MDHEN and SYDVKM. Trimming shortened V by 3 bases and J by 4 bases, and 18 bases separated the two germline ends. The CDR3 is 16 residues long. The CDR3 region has the DNA TGTGCCAGCAGTTTTCTAAAAATCGGACAGCTCTATGGCTACACCTTC. Protein product: CASSFLKIGQLYGYTF.

The chain is built from TRBV11-3 and TRBJ2-7; 8 bases map to TRBD1. Trimming took 3 bases from V and 6 from J; bases not matched to a gene: 7. Germline V lookup: CDR1 SGHNT, CDR2 YENEEA. The CDR3 spans 14 residues. For the CDR3, the DNA is TGTGCCAGCAGCTTGACAGGGGTTAGCGCCGAGCAGTACTTC. Protein: CASSLTGVSAEQYF.

For the CDR3, the DNA is TGTGCCAGTAGTATAGATCTAAGGACAGGGGCGTTTAACACTGAAGCTTTCTTT. The encoded protein is CASSIDLRTGAFNTEAFF. The chain recombines TRBV19 with TRBJ1-1; TRBD1 aligns across 9 bases. Germline loops: CDR1 LNHDA, CDR2 SQIVND (reference sequence). Trimming took 0 bases from V and 2 from J; bases not matched to a gene: 10. The CDR3 length is 18 residues. The full variable domain, completed using reference TRBV19 and TRBJ1-1, is DGGITQSPKYLFRKEGQNVTLSCEQNLNHDAMYWYRQDPGQGLRLIYYSQIVNDFQKGDIAEGYSVSREKKESFPLTVTSAQKNPTAFYLCASSIDLRTGAFNTEAFFGQGTRLTVV.

Here the CDR3 reads CASSDNGKTNYGYTF. The CDR3 bases are TGTGCCAGCTCGGACAATGGGAAAACTAACTATGGCTACACCTTC. The rearrangement links TRBV18 to TRBJ1-2; a possible D gene is TRBD1 (5 bases). CDR3 size: 15 residues. V was trimmed by 6 bases and J by 0 bases, leaving 14 bases between them. CDR1 KGHSH and CDR2 LQKENI come from the germline V gene.

CDR3 region: CASSLSSGSGGETQYF. CDR3 sequence (DNA): TGTGCCAGCAGCTTAAGTAGCGGGAGTGGGGGGGAGACCCAGTACTTC. The chain links TRBV7-2 to TRBJ2-5; TRBD2 aligns across 9 bases. The CDR3 loop spans 16 amino acids. Germline CDR1 reads SGHTA; CDR2 reads FQGNSA. The V gene end was trimmed by 2 bases and the J gene end by 5 bases; junction bases not matched to a gene: 9.

This sequence joins TRBV6-5 and TRBJ1-5; no firm D call. V was shortened by 6 bases and J by 4 bases, with 13 bases between the two germline ends. The CDR3 has 14 residues. CDR1 is MNHEY and CDR2 is SVGAGI in the germline V gene. This CDR3 is CASSIGEGNQPQHF. CDR3 in DNA: TGTGCCAGCAGCATTGGGGAGGGAAATCAGCCCCAGCATTTT.

This rearrangement joins TRBV5-4 to TRBJ1-4, with D perhaps TRBD1 (5 bases). The V end lost 1 base, the J end lost 5 bases, and 12 bases lay between the germline ends. The CDR3 is 15 residues long. CDR1 and CDR2 (germline): SGHNT, YYREEE (reference sequence). CDR3 DNA sequence: TGTGCCAGCAGCTTGTACGGGGGGTCGAATGAAAAACTGTTTTTT. It is translated as CASSLYGGSNEKLFF.

This chain joins TRBV6-5 and TRBJ1-1, with 7 bases lining up with TRBD1. Germline CDR1 and CDR2: MNHEY and SVGAGI. The V segment lost 2 bases and the J segment 1 base; nucleotides outside the gene matches: 4. CDR3 length: 15 amino acids. The CDR3 sequence: CASSYPGQQNTEAFF. The CDR3 bases are TGTGCCAGCAGTTACCCGGGACAGCAGAACACTGAAGCTTTCTTT.

This clone occurred once. Written as DNA, the CDR3 is TGTGCCAGCAGACCAGGACAGTCTACCCTTATATCACCCCTCCACTTT. It is translated as CASRPGQSTLISPLHF. The chain recombines TRBV28 with TRBJ1-6; D is possibly TRBD1 (6 bases). Trimming removed 6 bases at V and 10 bases at J, with 22 bases between. This CDR3 is 16 amino acids long. Per the germline V gene, CDR1 is MDHEN and CDR2 is SYDVKM.

J is TRBJ1-2 and V is TRBV7-9; TRBD1 aligns across 8 bases. Germline assignment: CDR1 SEHNR and CDR2 FQNEAQ (reference sequence). The junction had 9 bases not matched to a gene; V was cut back by 2 bases and J by 4 bases. The CDR3 totals 16 residues. In DNA form, the CDR3 reads TGTGCCAGCAGCTTATGGCAGGGGACAGGTTCCTATGGCTACACCTTC. Its translation: CASSLWQGTGSYGYTF.

V and J are TRBV6-5 and TRBJ1-1; TRBD1 agrees at 9 bases. Unmatched junction bases numbered 5, after V lost 4 bases and J lost 2 bases. The CDR3 contains 15 residues. CDR1 and CDR2 from the germline V gene are MNHEY and SVGAGI. CDR3 sequence reads: CASSSGQGINTEAFF. CDR3 nucleotides: TGTGCCAGCAGTTCCGGACAGGGGATAAACACTGAAGCTTTCTTT.